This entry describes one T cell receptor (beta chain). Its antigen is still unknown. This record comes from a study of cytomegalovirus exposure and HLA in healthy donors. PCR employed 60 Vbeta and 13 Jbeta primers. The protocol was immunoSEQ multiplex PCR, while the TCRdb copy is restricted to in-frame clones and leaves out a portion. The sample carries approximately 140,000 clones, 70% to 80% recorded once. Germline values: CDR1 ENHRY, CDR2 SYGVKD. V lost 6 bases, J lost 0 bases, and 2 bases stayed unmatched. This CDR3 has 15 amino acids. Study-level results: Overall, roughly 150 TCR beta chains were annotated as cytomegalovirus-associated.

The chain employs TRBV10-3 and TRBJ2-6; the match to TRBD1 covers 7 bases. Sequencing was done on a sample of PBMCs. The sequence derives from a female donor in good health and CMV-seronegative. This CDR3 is CAIRPGGSGANVLTF. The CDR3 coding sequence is TGTGCCATCAGGCCAGGGGGCTCTGGGGCCAACGTCCTGACTTTC.